This is a list of T cell receptor beta chains from one sample in a study of cytomegalovirus exposure and HLA in healthy donors. Using immunoSEQ multiplex PCR, the repertoire was profiled, and TCRdb retains in-frame clones only, with some absent. The sample carries 120,000 or so clones, 66% recorded once. The sample was PBMCs. The receptors stem from a man between 18 and 35 years old in good health and CMV-seronegative. Each CDR3 is given with its conserved first and last residue. D genes are given only for firm matches. Size values are once, few and many counts, or a class for expanded clones, and some rows have none.

V gene	clone size	J gene	D gene	CDR3 DNA	CDR3 protein
TRBV5-1	.	TRBJ1-4	.	TGCGCCAGCAGCTTGGAAGGGAGTGGTGAAAAACTGTTTTTT	CASSLEGSGEKLFF
TRBV19	.	TRBJ2-3	TRBD2	TGTGCCAGTAGAATGGGACTAGTAACAGATACGCAGTATTTT	CASRMGLVTDTQYF
TRBV27	.	TRBJ2-2	.	TGTGCCAGCAGTTTAGGTGGGAGAACCGGGGAGCTGTTTTTT	CASSLGGRTGELFF
TRBV6-6	.	TRBJ1-1	.	TGTGCCAGCCCTCCGGGACCGGGGGACACTGAAGCTTTCTTT	CASPPGPGDTEAFF
TRBV27	.	TRBJ2-1	TRBD2	TGTGCCAGCAGTTTATCAGTCTGGGCTAGCGGGGGTCCCCTCCCCCGCCGGCGGTTCTTC	CASSLSVWASGGPLPRRRFF
TRBV27	.	TRBJ1-4	TRBD1	TGTGCCAGCTCCGGGACAGCAAAAGAAAAACTGTTTTTT	CASSGTAKEKLFF
TRBV6-6	once	TRBJ2-2	.	TGTGCCAGCTGCGCAGGGAACACCGGGGAGCTGTTTTTT	CASCAGNTGELFF
TRBV5-1	few	TRBJ2-7	.	TGCGCCAGCAGCTTGGCCCCGGGACTTATGCCCTACGAGCAGTACTTC	CASSLAPGLMPYEQYF
TRBV14	.	TRBJ2-7	TRBD2	TGTGCCAGCAGCCAAGCGGCACTAGCGGGAGTGTGGTCCTACGAGCAGTACTTC	CASSQAALAGVWSYEQYF
TRBV30	.	TRBJ2-2	TRBD2	TGTGCCTGGGGCCATAGCGGGAGTGCTCTGTTTTTT	CAWGHSGSALFF
TRBV29-1	.	TRBJ2-7	TRBD2	TGCAGCGTTGTACTAGCGGTTACCTACGAGCAGTACTTC	CSVVLAVTYEQYF
TRBV19	.	TRBJ2-7	TRBD1	TGTGCCAGTAAGGGACAGGGTTCCTACGAGCAGTACTTC	CASKGQGSYEQYF
TRBV27	.	TRBJ1-4	TRBD1	TGTGCCAGCAGTCTCTTCCGGACAGGGGAGGAACTGTTTTTT	CASSLFRTGEELFF
TRBV10-2	.	TRBJ2-5	TRBD2	TGCGCCAGCAGTGAGTCAGCATCGGGGGGGAAGACCCAGTACTTC	CASSESASGGKTQYF
TRBV11-2	few	TRBJ2-7	TRBD2	TGTGCCAGCAGCTTAGGCGTGACTTCCAGCGGGACCTACGAGCAGTACTTC	CASSLGVTSSGTYEQYF
TRBV9	.	TRBJ2-2	TRBD2	TGTGCCAGCAGCGTAGGCCCTAGCGGGAACACCGGGGAGCTGTTTTTT	CASSVGPSGNTGELFF
TRBV11-3	few	TRBJ2-6	.	TGTGCCAGCAGCGCTGGGGCGGGGGCCTCTGGGGCCAACGTCCTGACTTTC	CASSAGAGASGANVLTF
TRBV6-5	.	TRBJ2-2	TRBD2	TGTGCCGTGGCTGCGGGGGGCAGGCGAAGCGGGGAGCTGTTTTTT	CAVAAGGRRSGELFF
TRBV28	.	TRBJ1-5	TRBD1	TGTGCCAGCAGTTTAAAAGGTGGACAGGGAGGCAATCAGCCCCAGCATTTT	CASSLKGGQGGNQPQHF
TRBV28	.	TRBJ2-1	TRBD2	TGTGCCAGCAGTCCCTGGACGGGACTAGGGTACAATGAGCAGTTCTTC	CASSPWTGLGYNEQFF
TRBV13	.	TRBJ2-7	TRBD1	TGTGCCAGCAAACAGGGGCCCAGGAAGGGCTACGAGCAGTACTTC	CASKQGPRKGYEQYF
TRBV2	.	TRBJ1-1	.	TGTGCCAGCAGTGAAAGGCGCGGGAACACTGAAGCTTTCTTT	CASSERRGNTEAFF
TRBV6-5	.	TRBJ2-7	TRBD1	TGTGCCAGCAGCCAGACAGGGAGCTCCTACGAGCAGTACTTC	CASSQTGSSYEQYF
TRBV28	.	TRBJ1-2	.	TGTGCCAGCAGTTTTGGTTGGGGCTCCAGACGGGGCTACACCTTC	CASSFGWGSRRGYTF
TRBV2	.	TRBJ2-3	TRBD1	TGTGCCAGCAGTCCCGGACAGGGAAGCACAGATACGCAGTATTTT	CASSPGQGSTDTQYF
TRBV5-4	.	TRBJ1-1	.	TGTGCCAGCAGAAATGACAGGAACACTGAAGCTTTCTTT	CASRNDRNTEAFF
TRBV15	.	TRBJ1-1	.	TGTGCCACCAGCACAGAGCGAGTGGCTTTCTTT	CATSTERVAFF
TRBV18	.	TRBJ2-2	TRBD2	TGTGCCAGCTCCCCCCTAGCGGGATATAACACCGGGGAGCTGTTTTTT	CASSPLAGYNTGELFF
TRBV27	.	TRBJ2-3	.	TGTGCCAGCAGTCCGCTCCTTCCTACAGGGCCCACAGATACGCAGTATTTT	CASSPLLPTGPTDTQYF
TRBV6-5	.	TRBJ2-7	.	TGTGCCAGCAATACAGTCGGGGGTCCCTCCTACGAGCAGTACTTC	CASNTVGGPSYEQYF
TRBV10-2	.	TRBJ1-5	.	TGCGCCAGCAGTGAGTCAGGGGGGGATCGGCCCCAGCATTTT	CASSESGGDRPQHF
TRBV18	few	TRBJ2-7	.	TGTGCCAGCTCACCACGATTGGAGGGAACCTACGAGCAGTACTTC	CASSPRLEGTYEQYF
TRBV7-9	.	TRBJ2-2	.	TGTTCCAGCAGCTCCCAGGGTGCGCTTGGGACCGGGGAGCTGTTTTTT	CSSSSQGALGTGELFF
TRBV5-1	.	TRBJ2-2	.	TGCGCCAGCAAACCAGGTCAGGCTAAAACCGGGGAGCTGTTTTTT	CASKPGQAKTGELFF
TRBV5-1	.	TRBJ2-1	.	TGCGCCAGCAGCTTGGCTAGGGGAAGGCATGAGCAGTTCTTC	CASSLARGRHEQFF
TRBV7-9	.	TRBJ2-7	TRBD1	TGTGCCAGCAGCACTATAGGGGACAGCTACGAGCAGTACTTC	CASSTIGDSYEQYF
TRBV6-6	.	TRBJ2-5	TRBD1	TGTGCCAGCAGCCCAACCGACAGGGGAAGGGGAGAGACCCAGTACTTC	CASSPTDRGRGETQYF
TRBV19	few	TRBJ1-5	TRBD1	TGTGCCAGTAGTCTTTGGGGACAGGGGTTGGGCCCTCAGCATTTT	CASSLWGQGLGPQHF
TRBV27	.	TRBJ1-2	.	TGTGCCAGCAGTTTATGGGGAGGGACCGGACGTACTAACTATGGCTACACCTTC	CASSLWGGTGRTNYGYTF
TRBV5-1	.	TRBJ2-3	TRBD2	TGCGCCAGCAGCTTGGGGGGAGGGCAGGCAGATACGCAGTATTTT	CASSLGGGQADTQYF
TRBV14	.	TRBJ2-5	.	TGTGCCAGCAGCCAGCCTGGGCGGGGGCGAGAGACCCAGTACTTC	CASSQPGRGRETQYF
TRBV2	.	TRBJ1-4	.	TGTGCCAGCGGAGGGGACCGTGATGAAAAACTGTTTTTT	CASGGDRDEKLFF
TRBV25-1	.	TRBJ2-1	.	TGTGCCAGCAGTGTTGTGGGGGGGCGCAACAATGAGCAGTTCTTC	CASSVVGGRNNEQFF
TRBV5-8	.	TRBJ2-5	TRBD2	TGTGCCAGCAGCTTGGGACTAGCGGGAGCTGTCGAGACCCAGTACTTC	CASSLGLAGAVETQYF
TRBV9	.	TRBJ1-2	TRBD1	TGTGCCAGCAGCTACCGGGACAGGGGGCAGGATGGCTACACCTTC	CASSYRDRGQDGYTF
TRBV25-1	.	TRBJ2-7	.	TGTGCCAGCAGGACAGCTACCCGAGACTCCTACGAGCAGTACTTC	CASRTATRDSYEQYF
TRBV18	.	TRBJ2-7	.	TGTGCCAGCTCACCACCCGGACAAGCTAGTTACGAGCAGTACTTC	CASSPPGQASYEQYF
TRBV7-6	.	TRBJ2-6	TRBD2	TGTGCCAGCAGCTTAGGATTAGCGGGGGCCCTTGGGGCCAACGTCCTGACTTTC	CASSLGLAGALGANVLTF
TRBV9	.	TRBJ2-7	.	TGTGCCAGCAGCGTAGTAGGACTCTTAAACGACGAGCAGTACTTC	CASSVVGLLNDEQYF
TRBV9	.	TRBJ2-7	TRBD2	TGTGCCAGCAGCGTCGGCGGGGGAGGAGAGCAGTACTTC	CASSVGGGGEQYF
TRBV27	.	TRBJ2-2	TRBD1	TGTGCCAGCCATCCGGGACAGGGGGTCGTTTTGGGCACCGGGGAGCTGTTTTTT	CASHPGQGVVLGTGELFF
TRBV19	few	TRBJ2-1	TRBD2	TGTGCCAGTAGTATTGCGGGAGAGAACGACAATGAGCAGTTCTTC	CASSIAGENDNEQFF
TRBV7-2	.	TRBJ1-1	.	TGTGCCAGCAGGCGGGGGGGGACGAACACTGAAGCTTTCTTT	CASRRGGTNTEAFF
TRBV2	.	TRBJ1-2	.	TGTGCCAGCAGTCCCGACAGTTTCAATGGCTACACCTTC	CASSPDSFNGYTF